The rows below give T cell receptor beta chains drawn from one sample of a study of T cell repertoires in cytomegalovirus infection. TCRdb passed the reads through MiXCR, listing each CDR3 protein once. The data show around 210,000 distinct CDR3 sequences, around 6.4% seen once. The specimen was PBMCs. Receptors originate from a human donor in good health (CMV status not recorded). Some clones in this sample may be carry-over from other donors' samples. CDR3s include the opening cysteine and the closing phenylalanine or tryptophan. The D gene is left open where the match is weak. Clone size is not always given. Where it is, it says once, few, many or a class for expanded clones.

CDR3 protein,CDR3 DNA,J gene,D gene,CDR3 length,V gene,clone size
CASQLQGRRGQPQHF,TGTGCCAGCCAGTTACAGGGGAGAAGGGGTCAGCCCCAGCATTTT,TRBJ1-5,TRBD1,15,TRBV28,many
CASSRDAGTYGYTF,TGTGCCAGCAGTCGGGACGCAGGGACCTATGGCTACACCTTC,TRBJ1-2,-,14,TRBV12-3/TRBV12-4,many
CASSDGIFQQYF,TGTGCCAGCTCGGACGGAATATTCCAGCAGTACTTC,TRBJ2-7,-,12,TRBV28,many
CASRDWQGFGNSPLHF,TGTGCCAGCAGGGATTGGCAGGGCTTTGGAAATTCACCCCTCCACTTT,TRBJ1-6,-,16,TRBV6-6,many
CASSVRQGPNEQFF,TGTGCCAGCAGCGTTCGACAGGGCCCCAATGAGCAGTTCTTC,TRBJ2-1,TRBD1,14,TRBV2,many
CASSLARGGGSNSPLHF,TGCGCCAGCAGCTTGGCAAGGGGAGGCGGTTCTAATTCACCCCTCCACTTT,TRBJ1-6,-,17,TRBV5-1,many
CASSLFLGTMNTEAFF,TGTGCCAGCAGCTTATTTCTGGGGACCATGAACACTGAAGCTTTCTTT,TRBJ1-1,-,16,TRBV5-6,many
CAISLRSGQGAVEQYF,TGTGCCATCAGTCTTCGATCGGGACAGGGGGCGGTCGAGCAGTACTTC,TRBJ2-7,TRBD1,16,TRBV10-3,many
CASMGGSSTDTQYF,TGTGCCAGCATGGGGGGATCGAGCACAGATACGCAGTATTTT,TRBJ2-3,-,14,TRBV28,many
CASSQDSGPWVDTEAFF,TGCGCCAGCAGCCAAGATTCGGGACCCTGGGTCGACACTGAAGCTTTCTTT,TRBJ1-1,-,17,TRBV4-1,many
CASRPLTSGGPETQYF,TGTGCCAGCAGGCCCTTAACTAGCGGGGGGCCAGAGACCCAGTACTTC,TRBJ2-5,TRBD2,16,TRBV2,many
CASSYLAGRGNTEAFF,TGTGCCAGCAGTTACCTCGCGGGACGGGGGAACACTGAAGCTTTCTTT,TRBJ1-1,-,16,TRBV2,-
CASSQSRAGNTIYF,TGTGCCAGCAGCCAAAGTCGAGCTGGAAACACCATATATTTT,TRBJ1-3,-,14,TRBV7-9,many
CASSRTGLQETQYF,TGTGCCAGCAGTAGGACAGGACTACAAGAGACCCAGTACTTC,TRBJ2-5,-,14,TRBV6-2/TRBV6-3,many
CASSHFSGGQETQYF,TGTGCCAGCAGCCATTTTAGCGGGGGCCAAGAGACCCAGTACTTC,TRBJ2-5,TRBD2,15,TRBV7-9,-
CASTPGTVNTEAFF,TGTGCCAGCACGCCCGGGACGGTGAACACTGAAGCTTTCTTT,TRBJ1-1,-,14,TRBV5-4,-
CASSATGVYEQYF,TGTGCCAGCAGTGCAACAGGAGTCTACGAGCAGTACTTC,TRBJ2-7,-,13,TRBV6-1,many
CSVPGGISYEQYF,TGCAGCGTTCCAGGAGGGATTTCCTACGAGCAGTACTTC,TRBJ2-7,-,13,TRBV29-1,few
CSVETPTGPSYEQYF,TGCAGCGTTGAAACCCCGACAGGGCCATCCTACGAGCAGTACTTC,TRBJ2-7,TRBD1,15,TRBV29-1,many
CASSYSPGGLPLETQYF,TGTGCCAGCAGTTACTCACCAGGGGGCCTACCGCTAGAGACCCAGTACTTC,TRBJ2-5,TRBD1,17,TRBV6-2/TRBV6-3,few
CASSGEMTAPPYEQYF,TGTGCCAGCAGCGGAGAAATGACGGCTCCGCCCTACGAGCAGTACTTC,TRBJ2-7,-,16,TRBV9,many
CASSLSLDPAASPLHF,TGTGCCAGCAGCTTATCTCTGGATCCGGCGGCTTCACCCCTCCACTTT,TRBJ1-6,-,16,TRBV7-9,many
CASSLGGPGTEQETQYF,TGCGCCAGCAGCTTGGGGGGCCCCGGGACAGAACAAGAGACCCAGTACTTC,TRBJ2-5,TRBD1,17,TRBV5-1,few
CASSSGRGGANEQFF,TGTGCCAGCAGCTCGGGACGCGGGGGGGCCAATGAGCAGTTCTTC,TRBJ2-1,TRBD2,15,TRBV7-3,many